Sequencing of this T cell receptor (beta chain) was carried out in a study of cytomegalovirus exposure and HLA in healthy donors. 60 Vbeta and 13 Jbeta primers were used in PCR. TCRdb keeps only in-frame clones here, not all; method: immunoSEQ multiplex PCR. Of around 170,000 clones listed, roughly 70% were seen once; the top ten hold 1.5%. CDR3 length equals 15 residues. Per the germline V gene, CDR1 is MNHEY and CDR2 is SMNVEV (reference sequence). V trimming: 8 bases; J trimming: 4 bases; junction bases outside the gene matches: 11. In its sample, this clone was seen a few times. The gene calls are TRBV27 and TRBJ2-3; 8 nucleotides line up with TRBD2. The TCR comes from a girl between 10 and 17 years old in good health and CMV-seronegative. Sample: PBMCs. The CDR3 loop is CASSLSGGRPDTQYF. The DNA for the CDR3 is TGTGCCAGCTCTTTGTCGGGGGGGAGACCAGATACGCAGTATTTT.